The source of this T cell receptor beta chain is a study of blood T cells in healthy people across ages. At the level of the study: T cells yielded about one barcoded beta molecule per two cells through template switching. The study, taken as a whole, reports: Researchers judged that diversity estimates from one million T cells fell short of true values.

V was pared by 9 bases and J by 0 bases, with 12 bases between. The CDR3 is 13 amino acids. The germline V gene encodes CDR1 ENHRY and CDR2 SYGVKD. The second PCR ran roughly 6 to 11 cycles with a sample-barcoded 5' primer and J-beta primers. TCRdb reprocessed the 5' RACE reads with MiXCR, giving one entry per CDR3 protein. Among approximately 960,000 distinct CDR3 sequences, roughly 28% were seen once, and the ten largest hold 9.5% to 13%. There are many counts of this clonotype. Its specificity is unknown. These records were also assigned to another study, of T cells of mothers and their children. Turning to that study: Per mother, over 9.5 million TCR beta CDR3 reads were obtained; per child, roughly 2.8 million.

The specimen sequenced was blood. The chain carries TRBV10-3 and TRBJ2-7; TRBD1 or TRBD2 may be the D gene (6 bases each). The clonotype originates from a woman aged 40 to 50 in good health. The CDR3, as DNA: TGTGCCATTGCGGGACAAAACTCCTACGAGCAGTACTTC. Amino acid sequence: CAIAGQNSYEQYF.